One and the same sample provided the 13 T cell receptor beta chains below, sequenced in a study of T cells in Graves' hyperthyroidism and ophthalmopathy. From RNA transcripts, TCR beta CDR3 regions were amplified. The HTBI primer set drove a first-round RT-PCR of the TCR CDR3. TCRdb reprocessed the multiplex PCR reads via MiXCR and lists one record per CDR3 protein. The table lists more than 350,000 distinct CDR3 sequences, 14% to 15% of them singletons. Material for sequencing was blood. Receptor source: a woman in her thirties with Graves' hyperthyroidism.

The rearrangement uses TRBV9 and TRBJ2-4; a weak D match, TRBD1 (5 bases). The CDR3 length is 14 residues. The ends were cut back, 2 bases at V and 6 bases at J, with 12 bases in the middle. Germline V gene data show CDR1 as SGDLS and CDR2 as YYNGEE. The chain's CDR3 is CASSVSQGSNIQYF. The CDR3 DNA sequence: TGTGCCAGCAGCGTCTCCCAGGGCTCAAACATTCAGTACTTC.

This clonotype came up many times. The chain recombines TRBV6-1 with TRBJ2-7; 10 nucleotides align to TRBD1. J lost 2 bases, V lost 5 bases, and 6 bases had no gene match. Germline loops: CDR1 MNHNS, CDR2 SASEGT. The CDR3 extends over 15 amino acids. CDR3 nucleotides: TGTGCCAGCAGTTCCCCGGGGACAGGGGCCTACGAGCAGTACTTC. The encoded protein is CASSSPGTGAYEQYF.

Details on this clonotype: A much larger clone is a single base away; this may be a read error. This chain links TRBV28 with TRBJ1-5; TRBD1 might be the D (6 bases). V lost 2 bases and J lost 2, with 13 bases in between. There are 16 residues in the CDR3. Germline lookup yields CDR1 MDHEN and CDR2 SYDVKM. The CDR3 loop is CASSLGSGEGNQPQHF. The CDR3, as DNA: TGTGCCAGCAGTTTAGGGTCAGGGGAAGGCAATCAGCCCCAGCATTTT.

The chain recombines TRBV9 with TRBJ2-1, with 11 positions matching TRBD1. CDR3 length: 17 amino acids. Germline V gives CDR1 SGDLS, CDR2 YYNGEE. With 4 bases clipped from V and 1 base from J, the junction kept 7 bases outside the gene matches. CDR3 DNA sequence: TGTGCCAGCAGCTTAACCGGGACAGGGGGGTCCTACAATGAGCAGTTCTTC. Translated: CASSLTGTGGSYNEQFF.

V and J are TRBV6-1 and TRBJ1-6; D is possibly TRBD1 (5 bases). This CDR3 has 15 residues. Trimming left V 6 bases short and J 6 bases short, with 15 bases between. The germline V gene encodes CDR1 MNHNS and CDR2 SASEGT. CDR3 DNA sequence: TGTGCCAGCAGGCCCCCAGGGTCGAGTAATTCACCCCTCCACTTT. This codes for CASRPPGSSNSPLHF.

This rearrangement joins TRBV10-1 to TRBJ2-7; 13 bases agree with TRBD2. Germline CDR1 reads WNHNN; CDR2 reads SYGVQD (reference sequence). This CDR3 is built from 16 residues. With V trimmed by 5 bases and J by 3 bases, 7 bases remained unmatched. The CDR3 reads CASSSVTSGRFYEQYF. CDR3 nucleotide sequence: TGCGCCAGCAGTTCGGTGACTAGCGGGAGGTTCTACGAGCAGTACTTC.

The gene calls are TRBV6-1 and TRBJ2-1; 9 bases line up with TRBD1. Germline V gives CDR1 MNHNS, CDR2 SASEGT. This CDR3 has 17 residues. V was clipped by 6 bases and J by 3 bases; unmatched bases: 12. CDR3 DNA sequence: TGTGCCAGCAGCCCGGGTCCCGGGACAGGGAACTACAATGAGCAGTTCTTC. It codes for CASSPGPGTGNYNEQFF.

This clonotype came up many times. This chain links TRBV20-1 with TRBJ2-1; the match to TRBD2 covers 7 bases. CDR1 and CDR2 (germline): DFQATT, SNEGSKA (reference sequence). V trimming: 7 bases; J trimming: 0 bases; junction bases outside the gene matches: 9. The length of the CDR3 is 15 residues. CDR3 loop: CSGSSGASSYNEQFF. The CDR3 bases are TGCAGTGGATCGAGCGGGGCTAGCTCCTACAATGAGCAGTTCTTC.

This clonotype has at least ten counts. The chain uses TRBV6-2 or TRBV6-3 and TRBJ2-5; D is possibly TRBD2 (6 bases). Germline V gene sequence: CDR1 MNHEY, CDR2 SVGEGT. V shed 5 bases and J shed 3 bases, with 16 bases lying between them. There are 15 residues in the CDR3. The CDR3 region has the DNA TGTGCCAGCAGTCCCCGCCCCGGCGGGGAAGAGACCCAGTACTTC. Amino acid sequence: CASSPRPGGEETQYF.

This clonotype was seen repeatedly, ten times or more. The gene calls are TRBV11-3 and TRBJ2-2, with TRBD2 matching 7 bases. From germline, CDR1 is SGHNT and CDR2 YENEEA. The CDR3 runs 15 residues. Unmatched junction bases numbered 6, after V lost 2 bases and J lost 6 bases. DNA for the CDR3: TGTGCCAGCAGCTTATTTACCGGGAGGCCCGGGGAGCTGTTTTTT. It translates to CASSLFTGRPGELFF.

This chain links TRBV27 with TRBJ1-6; unclear D gene. The V gene lost 7 bases and the J gene lost 10 bases, with 14 bases spanning the gap. Germline V gene sequence: CDR1 MNHEY, CDR2 SMNVEV (reference sequence). The CDR3 is 13 residues long. The CDR3 DNA sequence: TGTGCCAGCACCATCTTAATGGGGTCACCCCTCCACTTT. Translated, it gives CASTILMGSPLHF.

This clonotype occurred many times. The rearrangement uses TRBV11-3 and TRBJ2-3; D unclear. CDR1 SGHNT and CDR2 YENEEA come from the germline V gene. V was cut by 8 bases and J by 1 base, with 10 bases left in between. This CDR3 has 13 residues. CDR3 nucleotides: TGTGCCAGCGCTCAGGCGCGCACAGATACGCAGTATTTT. Its protein product is CASAQARTDTQYF.

Points on this clonotype: Germline and junction disagree at one end, which may indicate a read error. This sequence joins TRBV6-1 and TRBJ1-2, with 9 bases aligning to TRBD1. Per the germline V gene, CDR1 is MNHNS and CDR2 is SASEGT. This CDR3 region has 13 residues. CDR3 DNA: TGTGCCAGCAGCGAAGGGACAGGGTATGGCTACACCTTC. This encodes CASSEGTGYGYTF.